This T cell receptor (beta chain) was sequenced for a study of multiple sclerosis patients with progressive multifocal leukoencephalopathy. The assay was immunoSEQ multiplex PCR, and TCRdb's table has in-frame clones only and misses some. The sample lists roughly 28,000 clones, around nine tenths occurring once. Time point reported: before natalizumab initiation. Before the first natalizumab infusion, T0 blood samples were taken. The sequencing input was PBMCs. The TCR sequence derives from a human donor with multiple sclerosis.

CDR3 residues: CASTPVGVSGAHNEQFF. The CDR3 nucleotides are TGTGCCAGCACCCCGGTGGGGGTTAGCGGCGCTCACAATGAGCAGTTCTTC. V is TRBV11-1 and J is TRBJ2-1; a weak D match, TRBD2 (6 bases). The germline V gene has CDR1 SGHAT and CDR2 FQDESV (reference sequence). The CDR3 is 17 residues long. V gave up 7 bases and J gave up 5 bases, with 24 bases separating them.